What follows are 12 T cell receptor beta chains derived from one specimen sequenced in a study of tumor and adjacent non-tumor tissue in lung cancer. The template was RNA from unsorted bulk tissue. Three rounds of nested PCR, following a modified ARM-PCR protocol, produced the TCRbeta library. TCRdb re-called the multiplex PCR reads with MiXCR, one entry per CDR3 protein. The data hold tens of thousands of distinct CDR3 sequences, with around 85% observed a single time. The material sequenced was lung tumor tissue. The receptors stem from a woman between 50 and 59 years old with non-small cell lung cancer.

In its sample, this clonotype was seen many times. J is TRBJ2-7 and V is TRBV19; D may be TRBD1 (6 bases). The length of the CDR3 is 14 residues. The germline CDR1 and CDR2 sequences are LNHDA and SQIVND (reference sequence). V lost 9 bases and J 4 bases, leaving 19 bases between the germline ends. Here the CDR3 reads CASSPWGGQYEQYF. The CDR3 nucleotides read TGTGCCAGCTCGCCGTGGGGCGGACAGTACGAGCAGTACTTC. Using reference TRBV19 and TRBJ2-7 for the parts outside the CDR3, the full variable domain is DGGITQSPKYLFRKEGQNVTLSCEQNLNHDAMYWYRQDPGQGLRLIYYSQIVNDFQKGDIAEGYSVSREKKESFPLTVTSAQKNPTAFYLCASSPWGGQYEQYFGPGTRLTVT.

Concerning this clonotype itself: Given the absence of the conserved phenylalanine or tryptophan at the CDR3 end, a read error is likely. The chain uses TRBV20-1 and TRBJ2-3; 8 positions agree with TRBD2. J was trimmed by 1 base and V by 6 bases; bases with no gene match: 12. The CDR3 covers 16 residues. Per the germline V gene, CDR1 is DFQATT and CDR2 is SNEGSKA (reference sequence). CDR3: CSAARGFGRGTDTQYL. The CDR3 region has the DNA TGCAGTGCCGCGAGGGGATTCGGGAGGGGCACAGATACGCAGTATCTT.

To note about this clonotype: In this CDR3 the conserved last residue, phenylalanine or tryptophan, is missing, so a read error is likely. It is unclear where the CDR3 begins or ends on the DNA, so no DNA is shown, and the CDR3 is as TCRdb lists it. The V call is TRBV29-1, the J call TRBJ2-3; TRBD2 is the table's D call, not checked against the DNA. Germline values: CDR1 SQVTM, CDR2 ANQGSEA. Counting both end residues, the CDR3 totals 18 amino acids. CDR3 residues: CSVEVQGLAGGGGDTQFC.

Comment on this clonotype: A junction end diverges from the germline sequence, so it may reflect a read error. The V and J genes are TRBV4-1 and TRBJ1-5, with D uncertain. The CDR3 has 15 residues. Germline V gene lookup returns CDR1 MGHRA and CDR2 YSYEKL. The CDR3 DNA reads TGCGTCAGCAGTCAAGATCAGGTTAGCAATCAGCCCCAGCAATTT. It yields the protein CVSSQDQVSNQPQQF.

V usage is TRBV12-3 or TRBV12-4 and J usage is TRBJ2-1; possible D gene TRBD1, 6 bases. This CDR3 is built from 13 residues. Trimming left V 1 base short and J 15 bases short, with 16 bases between. This chain's CDR3 is CASSLGGDNEWFF. CDR3 sequence (DNA): TGTGCCAGCAGTTTAGGTGGGGACAATGAGTGGTTCTTC.

About this clonotype: Since the CDR3 does not end with the conserved phenylalanine or tryptophan, this likely comes from a read error. This chain joins TRBV6-1 and TRBJ1-6; 9 bases agree with TRBD1. Germline values: CDR1 MNHNS, CDR2 SASEGT. The CDR3 consists of 15 residues. CDR3 protein: CASCEQGANNSPLHC. The CDR3 DNA reads as TGTGCCAGCTGTGAACAGGGGGCGAATAATTCGCCCCTCCACTGT.

Concerning this clonotype: Its ends do not fully match the called genes, so a read error is possible. The chain combines TRBV6-2 or TRBV6-3 with TRBJ2-1; 13 nucleotides align to TRBD2. Germline lookup yields CDR1 MNHEY and CDR2 SVGEGT. The CDR3 is 17 amino acids. CDR3 region: CASSYAGLAGVYKEQFF. For the CDR3, the DNA is TGTGCCAGCAGTTACGCAGGACTAGCGGGAGTCTACAAAGAGCAGTTCTTC.

Remarks on this clonotype: Compared with germline, one end of the junction differs, possibly owing to a read error. The CDR3 here is CASTPWGGQETQYF. CDR3 bases: TGTGCGAGCACACCATGGGGCGGACAAGAGACCCAGTACTTC. The rearrangement uses TRBV28 and TRBJ2-5, with D perhaps TRBD1 (5 bases). Germline assignment: CDR1 MDHEN and CDR2 SYDVKM. The CDR3 loop spans 14 amino acids.

On this clonotype itself: Relative to the germline gene, one junction end is altered; a read error may explain this. V usage is TRBV4-1 and J usage is TRBJ1-1; perhaps TRBD1 as D (6 bases). From germline, CDR1 is MGHRA and CDR2 YSYEKL. The CDR3 is 16 residues long. This CDR3 reads CASSQDLYRVGTQALF. The CDR3 DNA sequence: TGCGCCAGCAGCCAAGATCTCTACAGGGTAGGCACTCAAGCTCTCTTT.

V and J are TRBV6-5 and TRBJ1-2, with TRBD1 as a possible D gene (6 bases). This CDR3 contains 12 residues. Trimming took off 8 bases at V and 11 bases at J, with 18 bases between the two ends. Germline loops: CDR1 MNHEY, CDR2 SVGAGI. In nucleotides, the CDR3 is TGTGCCAGCGGTTTGTGGGTACAGGGATACACCTTC. It encodes CASGLWVQGYTF.

This clonotype was observed many times. V usage is TRBV10-3 and J usage is TRBJ2-7, with TRBD1 matching 9 bases. Per germline, CDR1 ENHRY and CDR2 SYGVKD. V lost 10 bases, J lost 2 bases, and 6 bases stayed unmatched. The CDR3 is 13 amino acids. The CDR3 region is CATRTGDPYEQYF. CDR3 nucleotide sequence: TGTGCCACGAGGACAGGGGACCCCTACGAGCAGTACTTC.

Comments on this clonotype: Mismatch with germline at one junction end may stem from a read error. V usage is TRBV5-1 and J usage is TRBJ2-1; D is perhaps TRBD2 (5 bases). There are 15 residues in the CDR3. The germline V gene encodes CDR1 SGHRS and CDR2 YFSETQ. The CDR3: CANSPRSGSYNEQFF. In nucleotides, the CDR3 is TGCGCCAACAGTCCCAGGAGCGGATCCTACAATGAGCAATTCTTC.